This T cell receptor beta chain was captured by sequencing in a study of blood T cells in healthy people across ages. Germline CDR1 reads SGHRS; CDR2 reads YFSETQ. V dropped 2 bases and J dropped 2; count of bases not matched to a gene: 3. This CDR3 is 14 amino acids long. It was with a sample-barcoded 5' primer and a J-beta primer mix that a second PCR of about 6 to 12 cycles was run. TCRdb ran MiXCR on the 5' RACE reads and lists one entry per CDR3 protein. Seen here are about 1.6 million distinct CDR3 sequences, 30% to 35% observed once, and the top ten hold approximately 10%. With respect to this clonotype: The antigen remains unidentified.

The study's findings and limits: Greater diversity and more naive CD4+ cells were seen in long-lived donors than in aged donors.

The sequenced sample was blood. The TCR comes from a young woman in good health. The rearrangement uses TRBV5-1 and TRBJ1-1; 7 nucleotides align to TRBD1. In DNA form, the CDR3 reads TGCGCCAGCAGCTTTGGGGACAGCAACACTGAAGCTTTCTTT. Protein sequence: CASSFGDSNTEAFF.